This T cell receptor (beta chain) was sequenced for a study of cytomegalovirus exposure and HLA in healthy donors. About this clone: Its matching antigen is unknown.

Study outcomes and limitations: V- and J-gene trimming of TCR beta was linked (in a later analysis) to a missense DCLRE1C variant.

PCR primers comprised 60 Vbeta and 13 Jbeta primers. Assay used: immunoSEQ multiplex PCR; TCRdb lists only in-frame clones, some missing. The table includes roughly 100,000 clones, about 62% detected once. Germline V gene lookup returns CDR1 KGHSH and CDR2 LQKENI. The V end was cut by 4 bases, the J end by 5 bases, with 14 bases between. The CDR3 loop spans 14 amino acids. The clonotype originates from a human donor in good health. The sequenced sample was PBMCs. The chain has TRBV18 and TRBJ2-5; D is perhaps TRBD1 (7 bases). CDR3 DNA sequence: TGTGCCAGCTCACTTAGACAGGGAGGTGAGACCCAGTACTTC. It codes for CASSLRQGGETQYF. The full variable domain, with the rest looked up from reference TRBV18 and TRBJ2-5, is NAGVMQNPRHLVRRRGQEARLRCSPMKGHSHVYWYRQLPEEGLKFMVYLQKENIIDESGMPKERFSAEFPKEGPSILRIQQVVRGDSAAYFCASSLRQGGETQYFGPGTRLLVL.